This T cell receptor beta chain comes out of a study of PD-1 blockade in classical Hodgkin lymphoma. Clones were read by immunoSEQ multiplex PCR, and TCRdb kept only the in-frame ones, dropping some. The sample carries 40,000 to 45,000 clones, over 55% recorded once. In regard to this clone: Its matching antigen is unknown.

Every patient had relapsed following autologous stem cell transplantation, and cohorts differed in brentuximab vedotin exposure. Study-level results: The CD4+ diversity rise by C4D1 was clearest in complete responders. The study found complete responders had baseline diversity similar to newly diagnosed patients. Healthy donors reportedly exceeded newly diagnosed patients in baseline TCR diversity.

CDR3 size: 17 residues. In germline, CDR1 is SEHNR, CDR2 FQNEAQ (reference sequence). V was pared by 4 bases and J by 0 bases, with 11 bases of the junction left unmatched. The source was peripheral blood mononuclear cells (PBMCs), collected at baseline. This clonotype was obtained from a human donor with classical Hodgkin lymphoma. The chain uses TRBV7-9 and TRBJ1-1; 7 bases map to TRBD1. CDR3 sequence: CASSSKRGGFMNTEAFF. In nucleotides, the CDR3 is TGTGCCAGCAGCTCTAAGAGAGGGGGCTTTATGAACACTGAAGCTTTCTTT.